This TCR beta chain was documented in a study of blood T cell repertoires in COVID-19. Authors' data handling: Amplification of reference gene primers provided the estimated nucleated cell counts. Clones were read by immunoSEQ multiplex PCR, and TCRdb kept only the in-frame ones, dropping some. That table is the source of V, J and clone size, and D and trimming were worked out from the DNA. This sample has some 350,000 clones, with roughly nine tenths found just once. Ages ranged from 18 to 89 years, with residence in 24 US areas. Which cohort a participant joined came from the clinical history participants gave. Cohort 3 recovered donors had two negative PCRs, clearance, or symptom resolution. This clone was detected only once. Germline loops: CDR1 SGHDT, CDR2 YYEEEE. The length of the CDR3 is 16 residues. The V end was cut by 2 bases, the J end by 0 bases, with 13 bases between.

The sample taken for sequencing was PBMCs or T cells enriched from blood (not recorded which). The chain joins TRBV5-6 to TRBJ2-3, with D perhaps TRBD1 (5 bases). This TCR came from a man aged 18 to 29 who had recovered from COVID-19. As DNA, the CDR3 is TGTGCCAGCAGCTTAGTCAGGGCTGATAGCACAGATACGCAGTATTTT. Amino acids: CASSLVRADSTDTQYF.